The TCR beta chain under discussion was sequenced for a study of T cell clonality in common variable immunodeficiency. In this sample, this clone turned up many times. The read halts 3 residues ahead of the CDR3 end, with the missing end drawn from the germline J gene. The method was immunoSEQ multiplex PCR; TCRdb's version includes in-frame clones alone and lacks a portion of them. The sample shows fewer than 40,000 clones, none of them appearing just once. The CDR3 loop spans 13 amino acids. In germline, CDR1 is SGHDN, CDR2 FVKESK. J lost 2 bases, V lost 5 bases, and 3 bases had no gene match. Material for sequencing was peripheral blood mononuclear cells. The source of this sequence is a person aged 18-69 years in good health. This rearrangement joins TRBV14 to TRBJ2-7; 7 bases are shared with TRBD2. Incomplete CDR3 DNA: TGTGCCAGCAGCTGGGGGGGGGCCTACGAG. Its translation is CASSWGGAYE. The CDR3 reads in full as CASSWGGAYEQYF.